The rows below give T cell receptor beta chains drawn from one sample of a study of tumour-infiltrating T cells in Burkitt lymphoma. Assay used: immunoSEQ multiplex PCR; TCRdb lists only in-frame clones, some missing. The sample lists about 730 clones; 95% to 97% were seen once. The specimen sequenced was tumor tissue. The source of these receptors is a human donor with Burkitt lymphoma. Both conserved end residues are part of each CDR3. The D gene is left open where the match is weak. Clone size is shown for a subset of rows, as once, few, many or a class of expanded clone.

>TRBJ2-5|TRBV18|NA|NA
CASSPLRGRAQETQYF
TGTGCCAGCTCACCACTGAGGGGCAGGGCCCAAGAGACCCAGTACTTC
>TRBJ1-1|TRBV7-6|NA|TRBD1
CASSLTGVTEAFF
TGTGCCAGCAGCTTAACAGGGGTCACTGAAGCTTTCTTT
>TRBJ2-1|TRBV30|NA|NA
CAWSPQGNEQFF
TGTGCCTGGAGCCCGCAGGGCAATGAGCAGTTCTTC
>TRBJ1-1|TRBV6-1|NA|NA
CASSEAFRQNTEAFF
TGTGCCAGCAGTGAAGCGTTCCGGCAGAACACTGAAGCTTTCTTT
>TRBJ1-4|TRBV10-3|NA|TRBD1
CAIGTGGLNEKLFF
TGTGCCATTGGGACAGGTGGACTTAATGAAAAACTGTTTTTT
>TRBJ1-5|TRBV6-5|NA|TRBD1
CASKKTGILNQPQHF
TGTGCCAGCAAGAAGACAGGGATCCTTAATCAGCCCCAGCATTTT
>TRBJ2-1|TRBV5-1|NA|NA
CASSLGAEYNEQFF
TGCGCCAGCAGCTTGGGGGCGGAATACAATGAGCAGTTCTTC
>TRBJ2-3|TRBV7-2|once|NA
CASSSGRTAYF
TGTGCCAGCAGCTCTGGCAGGACGGCGTATTTT
>TRBJ2-4|TRBV30|NA|TRBD2
CAWSRREGLRYIQYF
TGTGCCTGGAGTAGGCGGGAGGGCCTTAGGTACATTCAGTACTTC
>TRBJ1-4|TRBV18|NA|NA
CASSERKEKLFF
TGTGCCAGCTCAGAGCGAAAGGAAAAACTGTTTTTT
>TRBJ2-1|TRBV4-1|NA|TRBD2
CASSPVLAGSYNEQFF
TGCGCCAGCAGCCCGGTACTAGCGGGGTCCTACAATGAGCAGTTCTTC
>TRBJ2-5|TRBV6-1|NA|NA
CASSPGLQETQYF
TGTGCCAGCAGTCCTGGCCTCCAAGAGACCCAGTACTTC
>TRBJ2-5|TRBV11-2|NA|NA
CASSPQGGETQYF
TGTGCCAGCAGCCCTCAAGGGGGTGAGACCCAGTACTTC
>TRBJ2-7|TRBV5-1|NA|TRBD2
CASSLGAGFYEQYF
TGCGCCAGCAGCCTAGGAGCGGGGTTCTACGAGCAGTACTTC
>TRBJ2-5|TRBV9|NA|TRBD1
CASSGPGQGQETQYF
TGTGCCAGCAGCGGGCCGGGACAGGGGCAAGAGACCCAGTACTTC
>TRBJ2-1|TRBV6-5|NA|NA
CASSPAGHEQFF
TGTGCCAGCAGCCCAGCGGGCCATGAGCAGTTCTTC
>TRBJ1-2|TRBV9|NA|NA
CASSVGGPLNYGYTF
TGTGCCAGCAGCGTTGGAGGCCCATTGAACTATGGCTACACCTTC
>TRBJ1-1|TRBV5-1|NA|NA
CASSLPGLNTEAFF
TGCGCCAGCAGCTTGCCAGGCCTCAACACTGAAGCTTTCTTT
>TRBJ2-1|TRBV5-1|NA|NA
CASSLARSNNEQFF
TGCGCCAGCAGCTTGGCTCGGAGCAACAATGAGCAGTTCTTC
>TRBJ2-3|TRBV10-3|NA|TRBD2
CAISDGTSGFLDTQYF
TGTGCCATCAGTGACGGGACTAGCGGCTTTTTAGATACGCAGTATTTT
>TRBJ1-2|TRBV20-1|NA|NA
CSASDYGYTF
TGCAGTGCTAGCGACTATGGCTACACCTTC
>TRBJ2-7|TRBV4-2|NA|NA
CASSQDTRGRTYEQYF
TGTGCCAGCAGCCAAGATACCAGGGGAAGAACCTACGAGCAGTACTTC
>TRBJ2-1|TRBV2|NA|TRBD1
CATDPGTGAYNEQFF
TGTGCCACAGACCCCGGGACAGGAGCCTACAATGAGCAGTTCTTC
>TRBJ2-3|TRBV28|NA|TRBD2
CATRTSGRTDTQYF
TGTGCCACCCGAACTAGCGGGAGGACAGATACGCAGTATTTT
>TRBJ1-1|TRBV19|NA|TRBD1
CASSSSHAGQGVTEAFF
TGTGCCAGTAGTTCATCCCACGCGGGACAGGGGGTAACTGAAGCTTTCTTT
>TRBJ2-1|TRBV11-2|NA|NA
CASRITTGTLVSYNEQFF
TGTGCCAGCAGGATCACCACCGGGACACTTGTCTCCTACAATGAGCAGTTCTTC
>TRBJ1-4|TRBV6-5|few|NA
CASSYSNGDEKLFF
TGTGCCAGCAGTTACTCGAACGGGGATGAAAAACTGTTTTTT
>TRBJ1-5|TRBV11-2|NA|NA
CASSLSPYSNQPQHF
TGTGCCAGCAGCTTATCCCCGTATAGCAATCAGCCCCAGCATTTT
>TRBJ2-1|TRBV6-1|NA|NA
CASSDDPSYNEQFF
TGTGCCAGCAGTGACGACCCCTCCTACAATGAGCAGTTCTTC
>TRBJ1-4|TRBV4-1|NA|TRBD1
CASSHRAGGTNEKLFF
TGCGCCAGCAGCCATCGAGCAGGGGGCACTAATGAAAAACTGTTTTTT
>TRBJ1-1|TRBV7-9|few|NA
CASSFIGAGTEAFF
TGTGCCAGCAGCTTCATAGGAGCGGGCACTGAAGCTTTCTTT
>TRBJ1-2|TRBV7-2|NA|NA
CASSLVVRGSDGYTF
TGTGCCAGCAGCTTAGTTGTCAGGGGTTCTGATGGCTACACCTTC
>TRBJ2-6|TRBV9|NA|TRBD1
CASSAEGDRVAGANVLTF
TGTGCCAGCAGCGCAGAGGGGGACAGGGTTGCTGGGGCCAACGTCCTGACTTTC
>TRBJ2-3|TRBV5-1|NA|NA
CASSLGHPSTDTQYF
TGCGCCAGCAGCTTGGGACACCCTAGCACAGATACGCAGTATTTT
>TRBJ2-5|TRBV7-9|NA|NA
CASSPRFRLQETQYF
TGTGCCAGCAGTCCCCGTTTCAGATTGCAAGAGACCCAGTACTTC
>TRBJ2-1|TRBV6-5|NA|NA
CASSYYSEQFF
TGTGCCAGCAGTTACTACAGTGAGCAGTTCTTC
>TRBJ1-5|TRBV27|NA|NA
CASSFWGGNQPQHF
TGTGCCAGCAGTTTTTGGGGGGGTAATCAGCCCCAGCATTTT